This section outlines one TCR beta chain sequence together with its context. No antigen is known for it. Naivety among CD8 cells was defined by CD45RO negativity and positive CCR7 selection, thereby excluding terminally differentiated effector memory CD45RA+ cells. The data belong to a study of shared clonotypes between healthy human individuals. Findings of the study overall: Memory subsets generally showed lower estimated richness than naive subsets.

Deep was the level at which the assay was run. TCRdb's copy holds only in-frame clones and misses some; the assay was immunoSEQ multiplex PCR. Of some 2,100,000 clones listed, just over 90% are singletons. The CDR3 length is 16 residues. Germline trimming cut 1 base from V and 4 bases from J; bases unmatched to any gene: 9. Germline lookup yields CDR1 MNHEY and CDR2 SMNVEV (reference sequence). Input material: naive CD8+ T cells from PBMCs. J is TRBJ1-1 and V is TRBV27; TRBD1 agrees at 7 bases. This TCR was sampled from a man between 18 and 35 years old in good health. Some clones in this sample may be carry-over from other donors' samples. The CDR3 here is CASSLLTPRGTTEAFF. For the CDR3, the DNA is TGTGCCAGCAGTTTATTAACCCCCAGGGGGACCACTGAAGCTTTCTTT.